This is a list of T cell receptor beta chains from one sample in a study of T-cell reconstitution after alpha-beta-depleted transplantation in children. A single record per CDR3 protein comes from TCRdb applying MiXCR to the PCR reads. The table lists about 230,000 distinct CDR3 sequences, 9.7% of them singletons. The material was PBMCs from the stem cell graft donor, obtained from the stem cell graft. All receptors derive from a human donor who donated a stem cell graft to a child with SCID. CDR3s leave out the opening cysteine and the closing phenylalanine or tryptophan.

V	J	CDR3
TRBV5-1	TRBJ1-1	ASSTQGDTEAF
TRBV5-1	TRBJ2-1	ASSFPANEQF
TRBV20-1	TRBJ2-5	SARVWWTSGGGQETQY
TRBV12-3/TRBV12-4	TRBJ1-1	ASSSRAENTEAF
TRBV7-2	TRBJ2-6	ASRPDPSGANVLT
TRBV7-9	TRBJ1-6	ASSFGTGTNSPLH
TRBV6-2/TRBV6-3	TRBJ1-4	ASSYPGLPTNEKLF
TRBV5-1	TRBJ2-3	ASSLATGDYTDTQY
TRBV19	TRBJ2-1	ASSIAPGRGSPSYNEQF
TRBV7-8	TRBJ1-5	ASSPEVGFSNQPQH
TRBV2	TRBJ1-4	ASTETGTTNEKLF
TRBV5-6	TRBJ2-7	ASSFASGWEQY
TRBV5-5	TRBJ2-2	ASSPLTGTGELF
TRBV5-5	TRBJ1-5	ASSLDRDRRHSNQPQH
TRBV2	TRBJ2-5	ASRRTARAETQY
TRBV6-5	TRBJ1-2	ASRLDRGNNYGYT
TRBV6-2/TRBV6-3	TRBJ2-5	ASSSGSETQY
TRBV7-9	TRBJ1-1	ASTSTGTSSTEAF
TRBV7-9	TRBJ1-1	ASNPPGQGTAF
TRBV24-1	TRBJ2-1	ATSDQGLRGHNEQF
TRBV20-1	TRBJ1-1	SAMDSGGASLAF
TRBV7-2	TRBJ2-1	ASSSRSGLAGGTSEQF
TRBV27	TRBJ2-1	ASSLSSGERYNEQF
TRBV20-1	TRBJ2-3	SALGNTQY
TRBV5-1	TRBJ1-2	ASALYGVFGT
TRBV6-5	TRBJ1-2	ASRPVGYGYT
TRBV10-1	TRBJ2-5	ASSGRAGETQY
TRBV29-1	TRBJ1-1	SGLQGGWGEAF
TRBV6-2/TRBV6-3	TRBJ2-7	ASSSPGTGAYEQY
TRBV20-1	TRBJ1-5	SARDRPLRNQPQH
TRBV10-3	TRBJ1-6	ASKIGNNSPLH
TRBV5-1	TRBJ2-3	ASSLEADTQY
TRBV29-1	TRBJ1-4	SVKGRGYEEKLF
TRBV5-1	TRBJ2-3	ASSSHEPTDTQY
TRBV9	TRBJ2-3	ASSVTSGGLTDTQY
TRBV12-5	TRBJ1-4	ASGTAATNEKLF
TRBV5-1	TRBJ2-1	ASSLGKDEQF
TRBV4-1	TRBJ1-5	ASSPWGQADQPQH
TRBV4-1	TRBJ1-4	ASSQDLTGRPNEKLF
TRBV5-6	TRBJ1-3	ASSRPGSVNTIY
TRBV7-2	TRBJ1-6	ASSFWAVNSPLH
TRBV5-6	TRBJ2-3	ASSLDRGADTQY
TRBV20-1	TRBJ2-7	SAYRDSSYEQY
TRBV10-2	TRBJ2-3	ASSFSFLSRRTDTQY
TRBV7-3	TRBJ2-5	ASSLDSRGGETQY
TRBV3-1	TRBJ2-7	ASCQDKAGGHVSYEQY
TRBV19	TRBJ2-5	ASKELNQETQY
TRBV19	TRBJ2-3	ASKGGQHTDTQY
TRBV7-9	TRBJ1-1	ASSWGLPEAF
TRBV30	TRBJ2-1	AWSVGAVNEQF
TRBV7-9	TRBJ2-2	ASLASLSNTGELF
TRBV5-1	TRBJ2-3	ASSLEVNADTQY